The T cell receptor (beta chain) described here comes from a study of cytomegalovirus exposure and HLA in healthy donors (dated by TCRdb to the late 2010s). Background on the whole study: The 670 or so repertoires of the first cohort and the 110 or so validation repertoires were produced on the same platform, according to a later analysis. The study was designed to test whether signatures of past pathogen exposure could be identified by cataloging public T cell receptors. Besides the first cohort of about 730 subjects, a separate validation cohort made up of around 120 different subjects was used. The study combined high-throughput TCR immunosequencing, statistical association of individual TCRs with disease status, and machine learning to predict cytomegalovirus infection status.

Per the germline V gene, SNHLY is the CDR1 and FYNNEI is the CDR2. Trimming takes 3 bases from V and 3 bases from J, and the germline ends sit 14 bases apart. Spanning cysteine to phenylalanine, the CDR3 consists of 15 amino acids. Only CDR3 DNA remains: 45 bases, in frame from the first base. Separate from the approximately 700-subject first cohort, the validation cohort of more than 90 subjects was the group to which the donors belonged. The receptor library was made with the immunoSEQ multiplex PCR assay. The paper's data handling went like this. A statistical classification framework was built to diagnose cytomegalovirus status from the catalog of TCR beta chain sequences. Imported from immuneACCESS, the table was reduced by TCRdb to in-frame sequences with V and J called. These copies leave out some clones; in studies compared against another copy, an unresolved V gene accounts for under half, and the cause of the remainder is not known. The V and J calls and the clone size are those of that table, but D and trimming were determined from the DNA. In all, the sample holds about 130,000 clones, and about 87% of those were seen once. About 6.4% of the sample rests with the top ten.

What the authors observed across the whole study: The authors suggested that the approach could potentially be generalized to other disease states and immunological phenotypes. A total of 164 TCR beta chains were listed by the study as associated with cytomegalovirus. Across donors, most TCR sequences were observed very rarely, whereas some public TCRs were present in many individuals. Cytomegalovirus status was reported to be diagnosed by the classifier with high specificity and sensitivity in both the original and validation cohorts. A later analysis had no HLA typing for the validation cohort, so co-occurrence there was scored across all 120 repertoires. In vitro tests confirmed that a few of the cytomegalovirus-associated TCR beta chains recognize cytomegalovirus antigens. Of the cluster scores, roughly 95% were above 0 in a later analysis, which found that TCRs clustered in the first cohort also tended to co-occur in the 130 or so validation repertoires.

As regards this clone: Its antigen target is currently unknown. Base-call qualities are not available, and no considerably larger clone is one nucleotide away.

The receptor comes from a woman between 25 and 40 years old in good health and CMV-seropositive. The chain employs TRBV2 and TRBJ1-2, with TRBD1 tentatively as D gene (5 bases match). The sequenced sample was PBMCs. CDR3 reads: CASSEPGRVDYGYTF. The DNA is as follows: TGTGCCAGCAGTGAGCCAGGGAGGGTCGACTATGGCTACACCTTC.